The 22 T cell receptor beta chains below come from one sample, sequenced in a study of human thymus T cells (dated by TCRdb to between 2020 and 2021). Thymus tissue was collected as surgical resects that were removed during corrective cardiac surgery. The receptor library was made with the immunoSEQ multiplex PCR assay. The source is immuneACCESS, and TCRdb retained only in-frame sequences with V and J called. Part of the clones is not carried over; for the studies checked, unresolved V genes explain less than half of this, and the remainder is unexplained. The sample table records around 130,000 clones; around 94% of these occur just once. The ten most abundant clones make up around 0.025% of the sample. Sequencing was carried out using thymus tissue. The origin of the receptors is a boy under two years old with a congenital heart defect but otherwise immunologically healthy.

This clone was recorded once. V gene TRBV5-4 combines with J gene TRBJ2-3; the D gene is possibly TRBD2 (6 bases). Germline V CDR1 and CDR2: SGHNT, YYREEE (reference sequence). This CDR3 has 14 residues. V was cut by 2 bases and J by 0 bases, with 7 bases left in between. CDR3: CASSFGTSTDTQYF. As DNA, the CDR3 is TGTGCCAGCAGCTTCGGGACTAGCACAGATACGCAGTATTTT.

V usage is TRBV19 and J usage is TRBJ1-6; D unclear. Germline assignment: CDR1 LNHDA and CDR2 SQIVND (reference sequence). The CDR3 loop spans 15 amino acids. The germline V and J ends were trimmed by 0 bases and 9 bases, with 12 bases remaining between them. The CDR3 is CASSIERSWGSPLHF. Written as DNA, the CDR3 is TGTGCCAGTAGTATAGAGCGATCTTGGGGTTCACCCCTCCACTTT. Looking up the rest from reference TRBV19 and TRBJ1-6 gives the full variable domain: DGGITQSPKYLFRKEGQNVTLSCEQNLNHDAMYWYRQDPGQGLRLIYYSQIVNDFQKGDIAEGYSVSREKKESFPLTVTSAQKNPTAFYLCASSIERSWGSPLHFGNGTRLTVT.

The V gene is TRBV19, the J gene TRBJ1-5, with TRBD1 matching over 7 bases. CDR3 length: 13 residues. The ends lost 5 bases at V and 5 bases at J; junction bases unmatched: 3. The germline V gene encodes CDR1 LNHDA and CDR2 SQIVND (reference sequence). The DNA of the CDR3 is TGTGCCAGTAGTCGACAGGGTCATCAGCCCCAGCATTTT. It is translated as CASSRQGHQPQHF.

In this sample, this clone turned up a few times. The V gene is TRBV7-9, the J gene TRBJ2-2; D might be TRBD2 (6 bases). With 5 bases removed from V and 7 bases from J, the gap between germline ends came to 23 bases. Germline-derived CDR1 and CDR2 are SEHNR and FQNEAQ (reference sequence). CDR3 length: 17 residues. The CDR3 here is CASSREALFSGRGELFF. DNA of the CDR3: TGTGCCAGCAGCAGGGAGGCCTTGTTCAGCGGACGCGGGGAGCTGTTTTTT.

The rearrangement links TRBV25-1 to TRBJ1-1; no clear D gene. V lost 4 bases and J lost 6, with 18 bases in between. CDR3 length equals 15 residues. CDR1 and CDR2 (germline): MGHDK, SYGVNS. CDR3 DNA sequence: TGTGCCAGCAGTGTATACCATAAGGCGGATCCTGAAGCTTTCTTT. It codes for CASSVYHKADPEAFF. Full variable domain (outside the CDR3, taken from reference TRBV25-1 and TRBJ1-1): EADIYQTPRYLVIGTGKKITLECSQTMGHDKMYWYQQDPGMELHLIHYSYGVNSTEKGDLSSESTVSRIRTEHFPLTLESARPSHTSQYLCASSVYHKADPEAFFGQGTRLTVV.

This clone was recorded once. The rearrangement joins TRBV10-3 to TRBJ2-2; D may match TRBD1 or TRBD2 (5 bases each). CDR3 length equals 15 residues. Trimming removed 9 bases at V and 2 bases at J, with 16 bases between. Germline V gene lookup returns CDR1 ENHRY and CDR2 SYGVKD. In nucleotides, the CDR3 is TGTGCCATACCGGCAGGGACCCCCAACACCGGGGAGCTGTTTTTT. Amino acids: CAIPAGTPNTGELFF.

This CDR3 reads CASSQDDGRSNYGYTF. The CDR3 DNA sequence: TGCGCCAGCAGCCAAGATGACGGCAGGAGCAACTATGGCTACACCTTC. V is TRBV4-3 and J is TRBJ1-2; D is ambiguous. The germline gives CDR1 LGHNA, CDR2 YSLEER. CDR3 length equals 16 residues. V lost 0 bases and J lost 2, with 13 bases in between.

The chain carries TRBV11-3 and TRBJ1-2; 7 bases match TRBD1. Germline CDR1 is SGHNT and CDR2 is YENEEA. J lost 7 bases, V lost 5 bases, and 7 bases had no gene match. The CDR3 extends over 13 amino acids. The chain's CDR3 is CASSKTGRGGYTF. The CDR3 DNA sequence: TGTGCCAGCAGCAAGACAGGGAGGGGTGGCTACACCTTC.

The CDR3 sequence is CASSLGAGRSIYEQYF. CDR3 bases: TGTGCCAGCAGCTTAGGGGCGGGGCGTTCGATCTACGAGCAGTACTTC. This chain connects TRBV7-9 to TRBJ2-7; TRBD2 is a possible D gene (6 bases). V was trimmed by 1 base and J by 3 bases, leaving 16 bases between them. The CDR3 contains 16 residues. The germline gives CDR1 SEHNR, CDR2 FQNEAQ (reference sequence).

This CDR3 reads CASSDRAWGNYGYTF. The CDR3 nucleotides are TGTGCCAGCAGTGATAGGGCCTGGGGGAACTATGGCTACACCTTC. J is TRBJ1-2 and V is TRBV6-1; weak D call: TRBD1 (5 bases). The CDR3 is 15 amino acids. The germline V gene has CDR1 MNHNS and CDR2 SASEGT. V was cut by 3 bases and J by 2 bases, with 13 bases left in between.

The chain links TRBV18 to TRBJ1-1; tentatively, D is TRBD1 (6 bases). Trimming shortened V by 4 bases and J by 3 bases, and 15 bases separated the two germline ends. CDR3 length: 15 residues. Germline CDR1 is KGHSH and CDR2 is LQKENI. DNA of the CDR3: TGTGCCAGCTCACAAACAACAGGGACTGACACTGAAGCTTTCTTT. Translation: CASSQTTGTDTEAFF.

The chain is built from TRBV5-1 and TRBJ1-1; no clear D gene. CDR1 SGHRS and CDR2 YFSETQ come from the germline V gene. Trimming cost V 3 bases and J 2 bases, with 5 bases left between them. The CDR3 totals 12 residues. The CDR3 DNA follows: TGCGCCAGCAGCTGGGCTAACACTGAAGCTTTCTTT. This translates into CASSWANTEAFF.

This chain links TRBV6-1 with TRBJ1-1; possible D gene TRBD1, 5 bases. The CDR3 is 17 amino acids. CDR1 is MNHNS, CDR2 SASEGT, per germline. V lost 3 bases, J lost 5 bases, and 22 bases lay in between. The CDR3 coding sequence is TGTGCCAGCAGTGATCAAGTTGGTGGAGGGGTAGGTACTGAAGCTTTCTTT. It specifies CASSDQVGGGVGTEAFF.

This chain uses TRBV4-3 with TRBJ1-1, with no clear D. The CDR3 has 17 amino acids. CDR1 is LGHNA and CDR2 is YSLEER in the germline V gene. Trimming removed 0 bases from V and 1 base from J, with 15 bases in between. CDR3 protein: CASSQDLRVKANTEAFF. Written as DNA, the CDR3 is TGCGCCAGCAGCCAAGATCTAAGGGTTAAGGCGAACACTGAAGCTTTCTTT.

V is TRBV15 and J is TRBJ2-7; perhaps TRBD2 as D (6 bases). The CDR3 consists of 21 residues. The V gene lost 5 bases and the J gene lost 1 base, with 33 bases spanning the gap. Germline CDR1 and CDR2: LNHNV and YYDKDF (reference sequence). The DNA of the CDR3 is TGTGCCACCAGCCTCCCCCCCTTAAGGCAGCCGGGGGATTACCTGTCCTACGAGCAGTACTTC. It translates to CATSLPPLRQPGDYLSYEQYF. Variable domain in full (rest from reference TRBV15 and TRBJ2-7): DAMVIQNPRYQVTQFGKPVTLSCSQTLNHNVMYWYQQKSSQAPKLLFHYYDKDFNNEADTPDNFQSRRPNTSFCFLDIRSPGLGDTAMYLCATSLPPLRQPGDYLSYEQYFGPGTRLTVT.

The V call is TRBV7-9, the J call TRBJ1-1, with a tentative D call TRBD1 (5 bases). CDR1 is SEHNR, CDR2 FQNEAQ, per germline (reference sequence). CDR3 length: 17 amino acids. V shed 2 bases and J shed 4 bases, with 20 bases lying between them. CDR3 sequence reads: CASSLFESSAQGTEAFF. DNA for the CDR3: TGTGCCAGCAGCTTATTCGAATCATCGGCCCAGGGCACTGAAGCTTTCTTT.

V gene TRBV10-3 combines with J gene TRBJ1-1; D call uncertain. V gave up 6 bases and J gave up 2 bases, with 13 bases separating them. The germline V gene encodes CDR1 ENHRY and CDR2 SYGVKD. This CDR3 spans 14 amino acids. Written as DNA, the CDR3 is TGTGCCATCAGCCTGAGCGGCCTCAACACTGAAGCTTTCTTT. Encoded protein: CAISLSGLNTEAFF.

The V and J genes are TRBV6-6 and TRBJ2-5; 11 nucleotides agree with TRBD2. There are 15 residues in the CDR3. V shed 6 bases, J shed 5 bases, and the junction held 8 bases outside the gene matches. CDR1 is MNHNY, CDR2 SVGAGI, per germline (reference sequence). Here the CDR3 DNA reads TGTGCCAGCAGCCTCGGGACTAGCGGTCAGGAGACCCAGTACTTC. As protein: CASSLGTSGQETQYF.

The chain couples TRBV5-1 to TRBJ2-3; 9 bases map to TRBD2. This CDR3 region has 15 residues. Germline CDR1 is SGHRS and CDR2 is YFSETQ. Germline trimming cut 4 bases from V and 5 bases from J; bases unmatched to any gene: 8. CDR3 sequence (DNA): TGCGCCAGCAGCGGGGCGGGACTAGCTGTAGATACGCAGTATTTT. This codes for CASSGAGLAVDTQYF.

The chain is built from TRBV5-1 and TRBJ2-3; 7 nucleotides agree with TRBD1. The CDR3 consists of 15 residues. Losses at the gene ends were 6 bases for V and 2 bases for J; bases not matched to a gene: 9. The V gene's germline CDR1 is SGHRS and CDR2 YFSETQ. CDR3 protein: CASTGRGQPTDTQYF. The DNA for the CDR3 is TGCGCCAGCACCGGAAGGGGGCAGCCCACAGATACGCAGTATTTT.

The chain employs TRBV28 and TRBJ2-6, with D perhaps matching TRBD1 (6 bases). V lost 3 bases and J lost 4, with 13 bases in between. The length of the CDR3 is 16 residues. CDR1 and CDR2 from the germline V gene are MDHEN and SYDVKM. CDR3 residues: CASSLVGGSGANVLTF. The CDR3 DNA is TGTGCCAGCAGTTTGGTAGGGGGATCCGGGGCCAACGTCCTGACTTTC.

The rearrangement joins TRBV27 to TRBJ1-6; 11 positions agree with TRBD1. CDR1 and CDR2 (germline): MNHEY, SMNVEV (reference sequence). V lost 5 bases, J lost 7 bases, and 10 bases stayed unmatched. The CDR3 totals 17 residues. CDR3 loop: CASSPWTGGRGNSPLHF. The CDR3 DNA reads as TGTGCCAGCAGTCCCTGGACAGGGGGCAGGGGAAATTCACCCCTCCACTTT.